These T cell receptor beta chains were read from a single sample in a study of blood T cells in healthy people across ages. TCRdb reanalysed the 5' RACE reads using MiXCR and keeps one entry per CDR3 protein. Here the sample spans under 800,000 distinct CDR3 sequences, about 21% being singletons. The material sequenced was blood. All receptors derive from a man aged 70-80 years in good health. Each CDR3 is given with its conserved first and last residue. The D gene is left open where the match is weak. Expanded clones get a size class; other rows say once, few or many, or leave the size out.

d_gene: .
abundance: .
v_gene: TRBV10-2
j_gene: TRBJ2-1
CDR3aa: CASSAVTDEQFF
CDR3nt: TGCGCCAGCAGTGCGGTGACAGATGAGCAGTTCTTC

d_gene: .
abundance: many
v_gene: TRBV5-6
j_gene: TRBJ2-7
CDR3aa: CASSITSSGEQYF
CDR3nt: TGTGCCAGCAGCATCACAAGTTCTGGTGAGCAGTACTTC

d_gene: TRBD1
abundance: many
v_gene: TRBV11-2
j_gene: TRBJ2-2
CDR3aa: CASSLVQGAGELFF
CDR3nt: TGTGCCAGCAGCTTAGTACAGGGGGCCGGGGAGCTGTTTTTT

d_gene: TRBD1
abundance: .
v_gene: TRBV5-1
j_gene: TRBJ2-1
CDR3aa: CAGSLSGQGLYEQFF
CDR3nt: TGCGCCGGCAGCTTGTCTGGACAGGGTCTCTATGAGCAGTTCTTC

d_gene: .
abundance: few
v_gene: TRBV20-1
j_gene: TRBJ2-7
CDR3aa: CSAIGPSGSYGQYF
CDR3nt: TGCAGCGCCATTGGGCCATCCGGCTCCTACGGGCAGTACTTC

d_gene: TRBD1
abundance: few
v_gene: TRBV4-3
j_gene: TRBJ2-5
CDR3aa: CASSQGSTGLETQYF
CDR3nt: TGCGCCAGCAGCCAAGGTTCGACAGGGTTAGAGACCCAGTACTTC

d_gene: .
abundance: .
v_gene: TRBV20-1
j_gene: TRBJ2-7
CDR3aa: CSASRGQGGYEQYF
CDR3nt: TGCAGTGCTAGTAGGGGCCAGGGAGGCTACGAGCAGTACTTC

d_gene: TRBD2
abundance: .
v_gene: TRBV29-1
j_gene: TRBJ2-4
CDR3aa: CSARGDIQYF
CDR3nt: TGCAGCGCCCGGGGGGACATTCAGTACTTC

d_gene: .
abundance: few
v_gene: TRBV3-1
j_gene: TRBJ2-3
CDR3aa: CASSQGPVTVDAQYF
CDR3nt: TGTGCCAGCAGCCAAGGCCCGGTGACTGTTGATGCGCAGTATTTT

d_gene: TRBD1
abundance: .
v_gene: TRBV3-1
j_gene: TRBJ2-7
CDR3aa: CASSQVQTGGFEQYF
CDR3nt: TGTGCCAGCAGCCAAGTCCAGACAGGGGGTTTCGAGCAGTACTTC

d_gene: .
abundance: few
v_gene: TRBV6-1
j_gene: TRBJ2-4
CDR3aa: CASSGTFTAIQYF
CDR3nt: TGTGCCAGCAGTGGGACATTTACTGCCATTCAGTACTTC

d_gene: .
abundance: .
v_gene: TRBV7-9
j_gene: TRBJ2-6
CDR3aa: CASRDQEFGANVLTF
CDR3nt: TGTGCCAGCAGAGACCAGGAATTTGGGGCCAACGTCCTGACTTTC

d_gene: TRBD1
abundance: few
v_gene: TRBV14
j_gene: TRBJ2-1
CDR3aa: CASSQAGTAYNEQFF
CDR3nt: TGTGCCAGCAGCCAAGCCGGGACAGCCTACAATGAGCAGTTCTTC

d_gene: TRBD1
abundance: .
v_gene: TRBV7-3
j_gene: TRBJ2-1
CDR3aa: CASSQTGGGLDEQFF
CDR3nt: TGTGCCAGCAGCCAGACAGGGGGCGGTCTGGATGAGCAGTTCTTC

d_gene: TRBD2
abundance: few
v_gene: TRBV20-1
j_gene: TRBJ2-7
CDR3aa: CSAGDSGAPYEQYF
CDR3nt: TGCAGTGCTGGAGATAGCGGGGCGCCCTACGAGCAGTACTTC

d_gene: .
abundance: few
v_gene: TRBV7-9
j_gene: TRBJ2-1
CDR3aa: CASSARSVIDEQFF
CDR3nt: TGTGCCAGCAGCGCACGGTCGGTAATCGATGAGCAGTTCTTC

d_gene: TRBD1
abundance: .
v_gene: TRBV20-1
j_gene: TRBJ2-5
CDR3aa: CSAFTGGGFVETHYF
CDR3nt: TGCAGTGCCTTTACAGGGGGCGGCTTTGTAGAGACCCACTACTTC

d_gene: .
abundance: many
v_gene: TRBV7-9
j_gene: TRBJ1-2
CDR3aa: CASSPVRGAANYGYTF
CDR3nt: TGTGCCAGCAGCCCAGTGAGGGGGGCTGCTAACTATGGCTACACCTTC

d_gene: .
abundance: .
v_gene: TRBV5-1
j_gene: TRBJ1-1
CDR3aa: CASSLGPDMRTEAFF
CDR3nt: TGCGCCAGCAGCTTGGGGCCCGATATGAGGACTGAAGCTTTCTTT

d_gene: TRBD1
abundance: .
v_gene: TRBV7-2
j_gene: TRBJ2-2
CDR3aa: CASSWTGVAGELFF
CDR3nt: TGTGCCAGCAGCTGGACAGGGGTGGCCGGGGAGCTGTTTTTT

d_gene: TRBD1
abundance: few
v_gene: TRBV4-2
j_gene: TRBJ1-4
CDR3aa: CASSQETSGTAHATNEKLFF
CDR3nt: TGTGCCAGCAGCCAAGAAACTTCCGGGACAGCTCATGCAACTAATGAAAAACTGTTTTTT

d_gene: TRBD2
abundance: few
v_gene: TRBV28
j_gene: TRBJ2-3
CDR3aa: CASSLTVPGLAGEVADTQYF
CDR3nt: TGTGCCAGCAGTTTGACGGTCCCGGGACTAGCGGGAGAGGTTGCAGATACGCAGTATTTT

d_gene: .
abundance: .
v_gene: TRBV5-1
j_gene: TRBJ2-7
CDR3aa: CASSRGVSSYEQYF
CDR3nt: TGCGCCAGCAGTCGCGGGGTGAGCTCCTACGAGCAGTACTTC

d_gene: TRBD1
abundance: .
v_gene: TRBV11-2
j_gene: TRBJ2-4
CDR3aa: CASSLVGDRGPKNIQYF
CDR3nt: TGTGCCAGCAGCTTAGTTGGGGACAGGGGGCCAAAAAACATTCAGTACTTC